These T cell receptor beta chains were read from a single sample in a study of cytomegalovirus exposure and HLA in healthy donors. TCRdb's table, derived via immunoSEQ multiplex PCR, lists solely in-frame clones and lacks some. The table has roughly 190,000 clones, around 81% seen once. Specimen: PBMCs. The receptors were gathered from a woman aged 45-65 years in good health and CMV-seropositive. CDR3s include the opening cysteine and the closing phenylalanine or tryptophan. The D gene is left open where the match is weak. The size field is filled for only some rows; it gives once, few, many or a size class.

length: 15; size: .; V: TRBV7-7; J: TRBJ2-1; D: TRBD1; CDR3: CASSPTGGEINEQFF; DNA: TGTGCCAGCAGCCCGACAGGGGGCGAGATCAATGAGCAGTTCTTC
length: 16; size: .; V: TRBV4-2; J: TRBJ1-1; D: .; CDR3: CASSQDRAGTRDEAFF; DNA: TGTGCCAGCAGCCAAGATCGGGCAGGGACTCGGGATGAGGCTTTCTTT
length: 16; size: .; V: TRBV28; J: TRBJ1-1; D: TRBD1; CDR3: CASSLAGQGLNTEAFF; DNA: TGTGCCAGCAGTTTAGCGGGACAGGGGTTGAACACTGAAGCTTTCTTT
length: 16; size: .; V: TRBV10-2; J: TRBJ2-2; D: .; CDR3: CASTDRNRAGTGELFF; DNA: TGCGCCAGCACCGATCGTAACCGGGCGGGCACCGGGGAGCTGTTTTTT
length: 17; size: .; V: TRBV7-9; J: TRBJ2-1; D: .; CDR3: CASSLRSWLANYNEQFF; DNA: TGTGCCAGCAGCTTAAGGTCGTGGCTAGCGAACTACAATGAGCAGTTCTTC
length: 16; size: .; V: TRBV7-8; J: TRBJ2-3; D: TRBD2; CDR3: CASSPRAGVLTDTQYF; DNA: TGTGCCAGCAGCCCACGAGCGGGGGTCCTCACAGATACGCAGTATTTT
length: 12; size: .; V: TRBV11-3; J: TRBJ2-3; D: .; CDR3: CASSGATDTQYF; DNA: TGTGCCAGCAGCGGGGCCACGGATACGCAGTATTTT
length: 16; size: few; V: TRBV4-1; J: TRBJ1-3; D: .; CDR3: CASSQGQPFSGNTIYF; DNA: TGCGCCAGCAGCCAAGGACAGCCATTCTCTGGAAACACCATATATTTT
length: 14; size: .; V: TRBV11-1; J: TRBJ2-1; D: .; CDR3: CASSLYGSYNEQFF; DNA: TGTGCCAGCAGCTTATACGGCTCCTACAATGAGCAGTTCTTC
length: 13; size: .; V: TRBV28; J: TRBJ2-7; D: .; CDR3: CASSLDSHYEQYF; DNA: TGTGCCAGCAGTTTGGACAGCCACTACGAGCAGTACTTC
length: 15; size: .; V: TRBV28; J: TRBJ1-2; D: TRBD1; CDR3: CASSLPGQGAGGYTF; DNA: TGTGCCAGCAGTTTACCTGGACAGGGGGCTGGAGGCTACACCTTC
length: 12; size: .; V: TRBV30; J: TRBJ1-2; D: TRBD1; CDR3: CAWSGDSYGYTF; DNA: TGTGCCTGGAGTGGGGACAGCTATGGCTACACCTTC
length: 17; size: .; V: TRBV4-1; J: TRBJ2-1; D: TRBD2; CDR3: CASSRRRLAGGRDEQFF; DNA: TGCGCCAGCAGCCGCCGTCGGCTAGCGGGTGGTCGTGATGAGCAGTTCTTC
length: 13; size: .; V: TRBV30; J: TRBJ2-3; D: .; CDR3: CAWNLLGTDTQYF; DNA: TGTGCCTGGAACCTCCTCGGGACAGATACGCAGTATTTT
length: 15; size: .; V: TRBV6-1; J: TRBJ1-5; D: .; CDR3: CASSELQAPNQPQHF; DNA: TGTGCCAGCAGTGAATTGCAGGCACCAAATCAGCCCCAGCATTTT
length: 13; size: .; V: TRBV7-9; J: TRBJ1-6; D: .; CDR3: CASSWTANPPLHF; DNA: TGTGCCAGCAGCTGGACAGCGAATCCACCCCTCCACTTT
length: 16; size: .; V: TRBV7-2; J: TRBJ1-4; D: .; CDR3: CASSLNSGRLNEKLFF; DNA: TGTGCCAGCAGCTTAAACTCAGGCAGGCTGAACGAAAAACTGTTTTTT
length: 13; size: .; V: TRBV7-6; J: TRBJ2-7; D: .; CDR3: CASSPPEGYEQYF; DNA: TGTGCCAGCAGCCCCCCCGAGGGCTACGAGCAGTACTTC
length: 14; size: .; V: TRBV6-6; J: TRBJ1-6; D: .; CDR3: CASSYSSLNSPLHF; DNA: TGTGCCAGCAGTTACTCCTCCCTAAATTCACCCCTCCACTTT
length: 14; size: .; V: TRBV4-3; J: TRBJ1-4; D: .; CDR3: CASSQDYQNEKLFF; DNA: TGCGCCAGCAGCCAAGATTATCAGAACGAAAAACTGTTTTTT
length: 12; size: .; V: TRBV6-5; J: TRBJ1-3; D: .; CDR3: CASRSMGNTIYF; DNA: TGTGCCAGCAGGAGTATGGGAAACACCATATATTTT
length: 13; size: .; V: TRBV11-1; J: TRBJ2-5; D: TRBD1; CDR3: CASSPTGQETQYF; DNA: TGTGCCAGCAGCCCGACAGGGCAGGAGACCCAGTACTTC
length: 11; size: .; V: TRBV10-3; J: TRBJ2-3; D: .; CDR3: CAISAGDTQYF; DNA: TGTGCCATCAGTGCAGGGGATACGCAGTATTTT